This T cell receptor (beta chain) was observed in a study of T-cell memory formation after mild COVID-19. The CDR3 loop spans 11 amino acids. V shed 7 bases and J shed 5 bases, with 7 bases lying between them. TCRdb re-derived calls from the 5' RACE reads in MiXCR, one entry per CDR3 protein. The repertoire holds around 310,000 distinct CDR3 sequences, with around a fifth as singletons. The sequence was collected from a man between 18 and 29 years old who had mild COVID-19 (a few samples of this study predate the infection). Cell type and time point are not known. The sequencing input was PBMCs or a T cell subset sorted from them (not recorded which). The V call is TRBV12-3 or TRBV12-4, the J call TRBJ2-3, with D unresolved. Here the CDR3 DNA reads TGTGCCAGCACTATAGGAGATACGCAGTATTTT. Translating gives CASTIGDTQYF.